The clone carrying this T cell receptor beta chain was recorded many times. Its specificity is unknown. This CDR3 is built from 18 residues. V dropped 0 bases and J dropped 4; count of bases not matched to a gene: 5. This sample was taken from a study of CD8 T cells in ankylosing spondylitis. Study-wide results and limits: Disease-linked clones had a CD8+ phenotype and relatively low frequency in peripheral blood. Ankylosing spondylitis blood appeared to carry a characteristic TCR beta motif of roughly eight highly homologous variants. In synovial fluid and blood from reactive arthritis, some motif variants were previously reported.

Libraries of TCR beta came from quantitative 5'-RACE with molecular barcodes. Each CDR3 protein gets one entry after TCRdb re-called the 5' RACE reads with MiXCR. The table records around 250,000 distinct CDR3 sequences, around 10% of them present only once. This receptor was obtained from a male donor with ankylosing spondylitis or in good health (not recorded which). The rearrangement uses TRBV12-3 or TRBV12-4 and TRBJ2-2; TRBD2 matches 13 bases. Material: blood, either unsorted or a sorted T cell fraction (not recorded which). CDR3 in DNA: TGTGCCAGCAGTTTAGCGGGACTAGCGGGATGGCGCACCGGGGAGCTGTTTTTT. Residues: CASSLAGLAGWRTGELFF.